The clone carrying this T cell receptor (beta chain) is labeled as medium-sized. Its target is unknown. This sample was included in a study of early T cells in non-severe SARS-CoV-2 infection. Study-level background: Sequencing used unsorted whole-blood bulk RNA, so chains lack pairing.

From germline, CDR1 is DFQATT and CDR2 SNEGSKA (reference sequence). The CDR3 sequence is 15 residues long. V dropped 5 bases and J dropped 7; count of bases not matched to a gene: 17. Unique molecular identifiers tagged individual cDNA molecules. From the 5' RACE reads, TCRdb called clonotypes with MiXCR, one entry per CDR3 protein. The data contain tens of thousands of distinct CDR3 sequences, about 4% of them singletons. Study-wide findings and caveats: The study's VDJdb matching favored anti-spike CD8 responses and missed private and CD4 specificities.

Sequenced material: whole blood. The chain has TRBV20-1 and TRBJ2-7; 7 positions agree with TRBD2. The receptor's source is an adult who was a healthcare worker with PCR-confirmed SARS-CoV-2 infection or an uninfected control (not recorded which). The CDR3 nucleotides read TGCAGTGCTCCAAATAAAGGACTAGACTCGGGAGAGCAGTACTTC. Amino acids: CSAPNKGLDSGEQYF.